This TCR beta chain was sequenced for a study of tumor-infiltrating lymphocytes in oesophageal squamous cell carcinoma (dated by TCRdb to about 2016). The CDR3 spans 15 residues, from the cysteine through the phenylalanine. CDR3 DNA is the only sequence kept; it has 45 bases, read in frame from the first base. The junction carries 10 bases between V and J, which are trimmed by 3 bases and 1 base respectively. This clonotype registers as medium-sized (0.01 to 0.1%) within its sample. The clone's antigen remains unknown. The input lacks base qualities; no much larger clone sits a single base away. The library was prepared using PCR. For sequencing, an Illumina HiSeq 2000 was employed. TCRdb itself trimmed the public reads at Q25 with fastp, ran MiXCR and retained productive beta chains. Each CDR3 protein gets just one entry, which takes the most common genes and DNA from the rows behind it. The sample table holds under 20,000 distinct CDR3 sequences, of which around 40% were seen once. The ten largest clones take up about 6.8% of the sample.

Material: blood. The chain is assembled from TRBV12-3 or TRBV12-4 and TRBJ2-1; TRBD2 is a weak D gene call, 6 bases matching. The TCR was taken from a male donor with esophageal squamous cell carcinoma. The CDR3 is CASSLGGGSYNEQFF. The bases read TGTGCCAGCAGTTTGGGTGGGGGGTCCTACAATGAGCAGTTCTTC.